These T cell receptor beta chains were read from a single sample in a study of T cell responses to AZD1222 COVID-19 vaccine. Data came from immunoSEQ multiplex PCR; TCRdb stores just in-frame clones and leaves some out. The sample holds some 150,000 clones, approximately 90% seen once. This specimen consisted of peripheral blood, obtained on day 0 of AZD1222 vaccination. The receptor set was obtained from an adult in good health. Each CDR3 is given with its conserved first and last residue. D genes are given only for firm matches. The listing skips clone size in some rows; elsewhere it reads once, few, many or a size class.

d_call	cdr3_length	clone_size	v_call	j_call	cdr3_nt	cdr3_aa
TRBD2	16	-	TRBV5-1	TRBJ2-1	TGCGCCAGCAGCTTGAGGGGTAGCGGGTCGTACAATGAGCAGTTCTTC	CASSLRGSGSYNEQFF
TRBD2	15	-	TRBV4-3	TRBJ2-3	TGCGCCAGCAGCCCCCAGCGGGAGAACCCAGATACGCAGTATTTT	CASSPQRENPDTQYF
TRBD2	19	once	TRBV7-6	TRBJ2-3	TGTGCCAGCAGCTCCCCCGCGAGACTAGCGGGTGCGAACACAGATACGCAGTATTTT	CASSSPARLAGANTDTQYF
TRBD2	14	few	TRBV7-2	TRBJ2-1	TGTGCCAGCAGCTTAGTTTCGGGAGGCCCTCGGCAGTTCTTC	CASSLVSGGPRQFF
-	17	once	TRBV7-8	TRBJ1-1	TGTGCCAGCAGCTTACGGTTCGGGACAAACATGAACACTGAAGCTTTCTTT	CASSLRFGTNMNTEAFF
TRBD1	15	-	TRBV7-2	TRBJ1-6	TGTGCCAGCAGCTTAGGGGGACAGGGGAATTCACCCCTCCACTTT	CASSLGGQGNSPLHF
-	13	-	TRBV18	TRBJ1-1	TGTGCCAGCTCACCAACTTTGAACACTGAAGCTTTCTTT	CASSPTLNTEAFF
-	14	-	TRBV3-1/TRBV3-2	TRBJ1-1	TGTGCCAGCAGCCAAGGGGAACGGAACACTGAAGCTTTCTTT	CASSQGERNTEAFF
-	12	-	TRBV25-1	TRBJ2-3	TGTGCCAGCAGCGGTCCTGAAGATACGCAGTATTTT	CASSGPEDTQYF
-	13	-	TRBV3-1/TRBV3-2	TRBJ2-5	TGTGCCAGCAGCCAATCAGGGTTGGAGACCCAGTACTTC	CASSQSGLETQYF
-	12	once	TRBV5-1	TRBJ1-2	TGCGCCAGCAGAGAGGCGTCCTATGGCTACACCTTC	CASREASYGYTF
-	16	-	TRBV27	TRBJ2-2	TGTGCCAGCAGTCCCTACACCACAATGAACACCGGGGAGCTGTTTTTT	CASSPYTTMNTGELFF
TRBD1	16	-	TRBV27	TRBJ2-5	TGTGCCAGCAGTTTATTAGGGACAGCGTACCAAGAGACCCAGTACTTC	CASSLLGTAYQETQYF
-	15	-	TRBV5-1	TRBJ2-5	TGCGCCAGCAGCTTGTTGTCAGGGACCAAAGAGACCCAGTACTTC	CASSLLSGTKETQYF
-	13	-	TRBV4-3	TRBJ1-1	TGCGCCAGCAGCCCTGACCGTTACACTGAAGCTTTCTTT	CASSPDRYTEAFF
-	13	-	TRBV3-1/TRBV3-2	TRBJ1-4	TGTGCCAGCAGCCCCTATTTAGGAAAGGGTCTGTTTTTT	CASSPYLGKGLFF
-	13	-	TRBV7-3	TRBJ1-2	TGTGCCAGCAGCTTAGCAGGGTATGATGGCTACACCTTC	CASSLAGYDGYTF
TRBD2	13	-	TRBV5-1	TRBJ2-7	TGCGCCAGCAGGCGGGAGCGGTCCTACGAGCAGTACTTC	CASRRERSYEQYF
-	17	-	TRBV19	TRBJ2-6	TGTGCCAGTAGAGCCCCCGGGGGTGGGTCTGGGGCCAACGTCCTGACTTTC	CASRAPGGGSGANVLTF
TRBD1	17	-	TRBV14	TRBJ2-5	TGTGCCAGCAGCCCTTACCTCACAGGGGCGACCCAAGAGACCCAGTACTTC	CASSPYLTGATQETQYF
-	15	-	TRBV2	TRBJ1-1	TGTGCCAGCAGTGTCATGGGCCCAGGGCTTCTGCGGGCTTTCTTT	CASSVMGPGLLRAFF
TRBD2	15	-	TRBV7-3	TRBJ2-5	TGTGCCAGCAGCTTAACAGGGACTAGCCGACAAAACCAAAACTTC	CASSLTGTSRQNQNF
-	16	-	TRBV4-2	TRBJ2-7	TGTGCCAGCAGCCAAGGTCGCAAACAGAGCTCCTACGAGCAGTACTTC	CASSQGRKQSSYEQYF
TRBD1	16	-	TRBV11-2	TRBJ2-7	TGTGCCAGCAGCTTGTACTCCGGGACAGGGGCCTACGAGCAGTACTTC	CASSLYSGTGAYEQYF
TRBD1	13	once	TRBV13	TRBJ2-7	TGTGCCAGCAGCTTAGACAGGGGGTACGAGCAGTACTTC	CASSLDRGYEQYF
-	14	-	TRBV24-1	TRBJ2-3	TGTGCCACCAGTAGGGCAGGGGATCCTGATACGCAGTATTTT	CATSRAGDPDTQYF
-	16	-	TRBV28	TRBJ1-2	TGTGCCAGCAGTTTAGGAGGGAACAGCCTGACCTATGGCTACACCTTC	CASSLGGNSLTYGYTF
-	14	-	TRBV10-3	TRBJ2-7	TGTGCCATCAGTGAGCGTGGACAAGTTTACGAGCAGTACTTC	CAISERGQVYEQYF
TRBD1	14	-	TRBV5-1	TRBJ2-7	TGCGCCAGCAGCTTGGACGGACAGGCCCGGGGGCAGTACTTC	CASSLDGQARGQYF
TRBD1	20	-	TRBV19	TRBJ1-1	TGTGCCAGTAGTATAGAGCGTTACGGGACAGACGGTTATTTGGACACTGAAGCTTTCTTT	CASSIERYGTDGYLDTEAFF
-	14	-	TRBV27	TRBJ2-1	TGTGCCAGCAGGATCTACCCAACTGGTAATGAGCAGTTCTTC	CASRIYPTGNEQFF
TRBD1	13	-	TRBV15	TRBJ1-1	TGTGCCACCAGGACAGGGGGGGACACTGAAGCTTTCTTT	CATRTGGDTEAFF
TRBD1	15	-	TRBV6-4	TRBJ1-6	TGTGCCAGCAGTGCCACCGGGACAGGGCATTCACCCCTCCACTTT	CASSATGTGHSPLHF
TRBD1	14	once	TRBV5-1	TRBJ2-7	TGCGCCAGCAGCTTGGGGGGACAGCCCTACGAGCAGTACTTC	CASSLGGQPYEQYF
-	14	-	TRBV7-9	TRBJ2-1	TGTGCCAGCAGCTTAGACCAGTCCTACAATGAGCAGTTCTTC	CASSLDQSYNEQFF
-	13	-	TRBV6-5	TRBJ1-6	TGTGCCAGCAAACAGGGTCGAAATTCACCCCTCCACTTT	CASKQGRNSPLHF
-	15	-	TRBV3-1/TRBV3-2	TRBJ2-2	TGTGCCAGCAGCCGCAGGGGGGGGAACACCGGGGAGCTGTTTTTT	CASSRRGGNTGELFF
TRBD2	15	few	TRBV28	TRBJ2-3	TGTGCCAGCAGTACCCTGGCGGGAGGAACAGATACGCAGTATTTT	CASSTLAGGTDTQYF
-	15	-	TRBV7-9	TRBJ2-1	TGTGCCAGCAGCTCAGGACAGCCAACTAAAAATGAGCAGTTCTTC	CASSSGQPTKNEQFF
-	16	once	TRBV30	TRBJ1-2	TGTGCCTGTCCGAGGCGGGAGTCATCTGCTACAATTGGCTACACCTTC	CACPRRESSATIGYTF
-	13	-	TRBV2	TRBJ1-6	TGTGCCAGCACGGCCCAATCCGGTTCACCCCTCCACTTT	CASTAQSGSPLHF